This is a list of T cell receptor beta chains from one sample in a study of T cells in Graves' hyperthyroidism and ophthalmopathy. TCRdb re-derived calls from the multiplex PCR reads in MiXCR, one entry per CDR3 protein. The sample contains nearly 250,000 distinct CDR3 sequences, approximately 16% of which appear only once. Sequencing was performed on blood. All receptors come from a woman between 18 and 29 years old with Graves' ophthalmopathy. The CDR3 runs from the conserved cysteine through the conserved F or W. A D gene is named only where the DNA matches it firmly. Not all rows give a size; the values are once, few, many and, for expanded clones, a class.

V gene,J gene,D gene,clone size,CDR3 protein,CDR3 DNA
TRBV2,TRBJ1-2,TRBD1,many,CASNLKPTGGSGYTF,TGTGCCAGCAATCTGAAGCCCACAGGGGGCAGTGGCTACACCTTC
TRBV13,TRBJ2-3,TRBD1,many,CASSLQGAGHTDTQYF,TGTGCCAGCAGCTTACAGGGGGCGGGACACACAGATACGCAGTATTTT
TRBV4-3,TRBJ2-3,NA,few,CASSQSGGPADTQYF,TGCGCCAGCAGCCAAAGCGGAGGGCCGGCAGATACGCAGTATTTT
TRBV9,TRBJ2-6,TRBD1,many,CASSASGQGLLAGANVLTF,TGTGCCAGCAGCGCATCGGGACAGGGGCTTCTAGCTGGGGCCAACGTCCTGACTTTC
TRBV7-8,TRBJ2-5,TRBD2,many,CASSPPGRSGSPEGDF,TGTGCCAGCAGCCCGCCGGGGAGGAGCGGGAGCCCAGAAGGAGACTTC
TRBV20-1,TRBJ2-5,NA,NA,CSASTSGSYQETQYF,TGCAGTGCTAGTACGAGCGGGTCATACCAAGAGACCCAGTACTTC
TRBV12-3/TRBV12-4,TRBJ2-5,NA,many,CASSTDAGRETQYF,TGTGCCAGCAGTACCGATGCGGGGCGGGAGACCCAGTACTTC
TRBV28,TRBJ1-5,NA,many,CASSYYRKKGGNQPQHF,TGTGCCAGCAGTTATTATCGGAAAAAGGGAGGGAATCAGCCCCAGCATTTT
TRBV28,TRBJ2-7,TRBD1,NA,CASSFGGQGVFYEQYF,TGTGCCAGCAGTTTTGGGGGACAGGGAGTGTTCTACGAGCAGTACTTC
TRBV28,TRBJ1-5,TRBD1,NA,CASSSLGTGEQQPQHF,TGTGCCAGCAGTTCTCTCGGGACAGGGGAACAGCAGCCCCAGCATTTT
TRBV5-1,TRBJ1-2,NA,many,CASSFQGSDYGYTF,TGCGCCAGCAGCTTTCAGGGATCCGACTATGGCTACACCTTC
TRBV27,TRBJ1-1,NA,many,CASSLRGRMNTEAFF,TGTGCCAGCAGTTTAAGGGGACGGATGAACACTGAAGCTTTCTTT
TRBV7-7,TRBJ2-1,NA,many,CASSSRWVSYNEQFF,TGTGCTAGCAGCTCACGTTGGGTCTCCTACAATGAGCAGTTCTTC
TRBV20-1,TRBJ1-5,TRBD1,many,CSARRQGRGVSNQPQHF,TGCAGTGCTAGAAGACAGGGGAGGGGAGTGAGCAATCAGCCCCAGCATTTT
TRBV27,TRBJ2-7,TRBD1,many,CASRKGTDLSYEQYF,TGTGCCAGCAGGAAAGGGACAGACCTTTCCTACGAGCAGTACTTC
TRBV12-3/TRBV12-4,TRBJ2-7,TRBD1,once,CASRATGPYEQYF,TGTGCCAGCAGGGCGACAGGGCCCTACGAGCAGTACTTC
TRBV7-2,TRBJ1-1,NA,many,CASRPGPREAFF,TGTGCCAGCAGACCCGGGCCACGAGAAGCTTTCTTT
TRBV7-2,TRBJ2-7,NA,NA,CASSLLGATYEQYF,TGTGCCAGCAGCTTACTGGGGGCTACCTACGAGCAGTACTTC
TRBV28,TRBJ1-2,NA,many,CASSFPGGYTF,TGTGCCAGCAGTTTCCCCGGGGGCTACACCTTC
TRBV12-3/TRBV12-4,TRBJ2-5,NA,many,CASSLVGGRGETQYF,TGTGCCAGCAGTTTAGTTGGGGGGCGCGGTGAGACCCAGTACTTC
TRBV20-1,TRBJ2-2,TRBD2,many,CSASGTSGRQMNTGELFF,TGCAGTGCTAGTGGGACTAGCGGGAGGCAGATGAACACCGGGGAGCTGTTTTTT
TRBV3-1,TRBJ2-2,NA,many,CASSLLAGELFF,TGTGCCAGCAGCTTGCTAGCCGGGGAGCTGTTTTTT
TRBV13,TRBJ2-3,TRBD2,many,CASSSTPGTSGVRDTQYF,TGTGCCAGCAGCTCGACGCCCGGGACTAGCGGGGTCAGAGATACGCAGTATTTT
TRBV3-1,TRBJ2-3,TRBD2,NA,CASRPSGGPTDTQYF,TGTGCCAGCAGACCGTCGGGGGGACCCACAGATACGCAGTATTTT
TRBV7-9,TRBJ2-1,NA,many,CASTGWVAEQFF,TGTGCCAGCACAGGGTGGGTAGCTGAGCAGTTCTTC
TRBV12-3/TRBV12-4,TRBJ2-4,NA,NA,CASSLGQQNIQYF,TGTGCCAGCAGTTTAGGGCAGCAAAACATTCAGTACTTC
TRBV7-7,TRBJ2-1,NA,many,CASSLGTFPGDEQFF,TGTGCTAGCAGCTTAGGGACCTTCCCCGGGGATGAGCAGTTCTTC
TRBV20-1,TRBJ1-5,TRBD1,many,CSANDGDRVSQPQHF,TGCAGTGCTAACGATGGGGACAGGGTTAGTCAGCCCCAGCATTTT
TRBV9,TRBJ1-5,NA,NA,CASSAYQGLSNQPQHF,TGTGCCAGCAGCGCATACCAGGGTTTAAGCAATCAGCCCCAGCATTTT
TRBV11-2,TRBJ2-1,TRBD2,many,CASSSVVLAGGYNEQFF,TGTGCCAGCAGCTCAGTCGTTCTAGCGGGGGGCTACAATGAGCAGTTCTTC
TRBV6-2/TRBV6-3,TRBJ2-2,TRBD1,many,CASSSVTGGVTGELFF,TGTGCCAGCAGTTCGGTGACAGGGGGAGTCACCGGGGAGCTGTTTTTT
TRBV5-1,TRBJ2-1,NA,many,CASSLVGTHGYNEQFF,TGCGCCAGCAGCTTGGTAGGGACCCACGGCTACAATGAGCAGTTCTTC
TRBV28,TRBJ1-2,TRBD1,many,CASSWTGGLLYGYTF,TGTGCCAGCAGTTGGACAGGGGGCCTGCTCTATGGCTACACCTTC
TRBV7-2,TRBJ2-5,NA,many,CASSLGFRETQYF,TGTGCCAGCAGCTTAGGGTTTAGAGAGACCCAGTACTTC
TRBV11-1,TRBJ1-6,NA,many,CASSSRRTSKDSPLHF,TGTGCCAGCAGCTCAAGAAGGACTTCAAAGGATTCACCCCTCCACTTT
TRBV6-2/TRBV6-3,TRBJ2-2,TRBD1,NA,CASSYSTGGSTGELLF,TGTGCCAGCAGTTACTCGACAGGGGGCAGCACCGGGGAGCTGCTTTTT
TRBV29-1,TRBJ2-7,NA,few,CSVQTQAYPYEQYF,TGCAGCGTTCAAACCCAGGCCTACCCCTACGAGCAGTACTTC
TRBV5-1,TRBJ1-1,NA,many,CASSLVVTNTEAFF,TGCGCCAGCAGTTTGGTGGTTACGAACACTGAAGCTTTCTTT
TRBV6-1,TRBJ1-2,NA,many,CASSPNRGRLTGGYTF,TGTGCCAGCAGCCCGAACCGGGGCAGGCTCACGGGGGGCTACACCTTC
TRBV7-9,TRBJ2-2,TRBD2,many,CASSGPSGGLTGELFF,TGTGCCAGCAGCGGACCGAGCGGGGGGCTCACCGGGGAGCTGTTTTTT
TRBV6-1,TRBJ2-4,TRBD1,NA,CASSLTGNLDIQYF,TGTGCCAGCAGCCTGACAGGGAATTTGGACATTCAGTACTTC
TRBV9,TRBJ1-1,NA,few,CASSNTRGVSTEAFF,TGTGCCAGCAGCAACACCAGGGGAGTTAGCACTGAAGCTTTCTTT
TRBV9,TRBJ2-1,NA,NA,CASSVVDDHNEQFF,TGTGCCAGCAGCGTAGTTGACGACCACAATGAGCAGTTCTTC
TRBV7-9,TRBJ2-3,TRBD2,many,CASSRAGGDTQYF,TGTGCCAGCAGCCGTGCGGGGGGAGATACGCAGTATTTT
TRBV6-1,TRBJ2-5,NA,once,CASSEWGETQYF,TGTGCCAGCAGTGAATGGGGAGAGACCCAGTACTTC
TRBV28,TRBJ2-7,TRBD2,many,CASTAGGYEQYF,TGTGCCAGCACCGCGGGGGGCTACGAGCAGTACTTC
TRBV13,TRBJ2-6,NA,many,CASSLSVGLSGANVLTF,TGTGCCAGCAGCTTAAGTGTGGGGTTATCTGGGGCCAACGTCCTGACTTTC
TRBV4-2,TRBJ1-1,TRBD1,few,CASSPLGRGPTEAFF,TGTGCCAGCAGCCCCCTTGGCAGGGGGCCCACTGAAGCTTTCTTT